In this sample, the clone carrying this T cell receptor (beta chain) turned up a few times. Its antigen is currently unknown. Sequencing was performed with immunoSEQ multiplex PCR; in TCRdb, only in-frame clones are kept and a portion is missing. This table has about 140,000 clones, more than 85% appearing once. Separate from the 666-subject first cohort was the approximately 130-subject validation cohort, to which the donors belonged. These data originate in a study of cytomegalovirus exposure and HLA in healthy donors. General study points: Confirmation in vitro established that a few CMV-associated chains were specific for CMV antigens.

Sequenced sample: PBMCs. This TCR was sampled from a man younger than 35 in good health and CMV-seronegative.

The CDR3 loop reads CASSPGQGASQPQHF. Written as DNA, the CDR3 is TGTGCCAGCAGCCCGGGACAGGGTGCATCCCAGCCCCAGCATTTT. This chain joins TRBV6-1 and TRBJ1-5; 9 nucleotides agree with TRBD1. V lost 6 bases and J lost 7; bases outside the gene matches: 10. The CDR3 extends over 15 amino acids. Per germline, CDR1 MNHNS and CDR2 SASEGT.